This T cell receptor beta chain was captured in a study of tumor-infiltrating lymphocytes in primary liver carcinoma. The CDR3 length is 15 residues. The germline gives CDR1 MDHEN, CDR2 SYDVKM. Deletions cut 4 bases from V and 2 bases from J, with 15 bases between. Without any cell sorting, roughly 20-30 mg of bulk tissue yielded co-extracted RNA and DNA. With 400 to 550 ng total RNA as template and a constant-region primer, TCR beta cDNA was made. Three nested multiplex PCR rounds, a slightly modified ARM-PCR, produced the libraries for TCR beta. The first two PCR rounds, around 10 cycles each, used TRBV1-TRBV30 forward primers and a C-beta reverse primer. MiXCR, applied by TCRdb to the multiplex PCR reads, yields one record per CDR3 protein. Found here are about 32,000 distinct CDR3 sequences, around 74% of them singletons; the top ten hold around 15%.

The clonotype was recovered from a man in his forties with primary liver carcinoma and hepatitis B virus infection. This chain uses TRBV28 with TRBJ2-7; D remains ambiguous. Material for sequencing was liver tumor tissue from sampling region 4. Subset described: tumor region T4, right-lateral pole. This CDR3 is CASSSYSRRPYEQYF. CDR3 DNA: TGTGCCAGCAGTTCTTACTCGAGGAGACCCTACGAGCAGTACTTC.